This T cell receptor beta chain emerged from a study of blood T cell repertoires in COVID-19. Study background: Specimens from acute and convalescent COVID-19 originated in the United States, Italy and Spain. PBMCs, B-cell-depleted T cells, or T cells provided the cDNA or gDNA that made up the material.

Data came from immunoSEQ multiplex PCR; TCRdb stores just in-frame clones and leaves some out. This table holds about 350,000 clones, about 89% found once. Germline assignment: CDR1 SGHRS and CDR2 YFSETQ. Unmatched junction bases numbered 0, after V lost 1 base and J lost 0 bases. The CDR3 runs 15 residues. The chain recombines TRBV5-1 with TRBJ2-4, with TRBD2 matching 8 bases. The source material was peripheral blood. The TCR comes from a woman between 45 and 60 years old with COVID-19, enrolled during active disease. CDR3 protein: CASSLTSGAKNIQYF. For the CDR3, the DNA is TGCGCCAGCAGCTTGACTAGCGGAGCCAAAAACATTCAGTACTTC.